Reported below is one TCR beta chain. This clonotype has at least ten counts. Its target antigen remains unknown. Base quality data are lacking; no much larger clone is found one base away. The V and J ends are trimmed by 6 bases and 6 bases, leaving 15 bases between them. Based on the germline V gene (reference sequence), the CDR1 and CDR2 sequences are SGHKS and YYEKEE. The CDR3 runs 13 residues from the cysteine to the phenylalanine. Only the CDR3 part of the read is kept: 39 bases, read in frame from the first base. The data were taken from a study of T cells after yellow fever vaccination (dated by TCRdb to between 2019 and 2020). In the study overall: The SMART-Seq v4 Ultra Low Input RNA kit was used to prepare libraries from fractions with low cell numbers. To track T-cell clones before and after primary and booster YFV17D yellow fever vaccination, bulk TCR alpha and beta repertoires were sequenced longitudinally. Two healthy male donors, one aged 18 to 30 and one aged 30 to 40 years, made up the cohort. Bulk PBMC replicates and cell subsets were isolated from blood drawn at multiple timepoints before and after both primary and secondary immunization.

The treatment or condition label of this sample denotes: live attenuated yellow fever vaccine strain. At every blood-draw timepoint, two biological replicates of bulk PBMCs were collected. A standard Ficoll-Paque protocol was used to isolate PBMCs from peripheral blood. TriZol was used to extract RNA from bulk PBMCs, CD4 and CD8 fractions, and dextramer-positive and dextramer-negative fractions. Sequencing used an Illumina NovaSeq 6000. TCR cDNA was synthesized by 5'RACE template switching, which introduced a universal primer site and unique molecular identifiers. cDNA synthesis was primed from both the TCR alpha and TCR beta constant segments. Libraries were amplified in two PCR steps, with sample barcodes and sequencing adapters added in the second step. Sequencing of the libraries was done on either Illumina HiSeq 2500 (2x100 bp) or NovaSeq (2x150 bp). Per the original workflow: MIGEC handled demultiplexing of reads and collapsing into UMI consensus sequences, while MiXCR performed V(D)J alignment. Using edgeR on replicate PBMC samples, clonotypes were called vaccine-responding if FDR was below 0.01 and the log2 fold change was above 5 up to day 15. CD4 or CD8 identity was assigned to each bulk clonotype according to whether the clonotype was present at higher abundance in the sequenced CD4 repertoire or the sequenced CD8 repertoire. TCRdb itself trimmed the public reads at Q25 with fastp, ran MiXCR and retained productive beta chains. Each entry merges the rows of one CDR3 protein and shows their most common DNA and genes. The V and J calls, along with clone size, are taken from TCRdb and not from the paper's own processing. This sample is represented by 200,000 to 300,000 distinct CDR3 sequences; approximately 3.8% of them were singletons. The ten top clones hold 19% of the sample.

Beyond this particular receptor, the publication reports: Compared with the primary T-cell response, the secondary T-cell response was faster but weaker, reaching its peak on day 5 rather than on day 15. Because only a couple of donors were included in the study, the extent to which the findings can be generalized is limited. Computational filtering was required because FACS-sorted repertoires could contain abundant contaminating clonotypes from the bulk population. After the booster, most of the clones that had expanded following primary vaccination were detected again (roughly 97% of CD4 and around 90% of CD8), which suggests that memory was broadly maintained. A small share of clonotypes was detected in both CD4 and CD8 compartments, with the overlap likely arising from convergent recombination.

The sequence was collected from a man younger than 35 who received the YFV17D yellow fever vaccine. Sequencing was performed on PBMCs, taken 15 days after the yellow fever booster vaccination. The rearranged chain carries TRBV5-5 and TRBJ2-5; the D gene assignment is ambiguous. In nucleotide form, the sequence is TGTGCCAGCACACTGGGTCCCAGTCAGACCCAGTACTTC. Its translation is CASTLGPSQTQYF.